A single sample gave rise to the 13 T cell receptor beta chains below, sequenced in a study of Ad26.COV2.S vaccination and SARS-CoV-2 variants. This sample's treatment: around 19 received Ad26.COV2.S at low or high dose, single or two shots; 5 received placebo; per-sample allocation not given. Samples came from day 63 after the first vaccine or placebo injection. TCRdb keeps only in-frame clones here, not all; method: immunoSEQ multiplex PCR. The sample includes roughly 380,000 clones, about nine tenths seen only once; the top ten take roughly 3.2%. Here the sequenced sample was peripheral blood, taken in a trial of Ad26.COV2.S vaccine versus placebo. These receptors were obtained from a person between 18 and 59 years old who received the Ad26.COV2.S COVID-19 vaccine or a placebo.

For the CDR3, the DNA is TGTGCCAGCAGTTTCGTTCTCCCGACGGAGCAGTACTTC. Its protein is CASSFVLPTEQYF. The rearrangement uses TRBV12-3 or TRBV12-4 and TRBJ2-7; D gene ambiguous. V was clipped by 3 bases and J by 7 bases, with 13 bases between them. The CDR3 has 13 residues.

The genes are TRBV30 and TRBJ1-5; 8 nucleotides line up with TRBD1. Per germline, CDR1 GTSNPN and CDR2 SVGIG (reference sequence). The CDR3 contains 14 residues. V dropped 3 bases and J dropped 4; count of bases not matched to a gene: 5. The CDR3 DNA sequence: TGTGCCTGGAGCGCAACAGGGGGGAATCAGCCCCAGCATTTT. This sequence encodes CAWSATGGNQPQHF.

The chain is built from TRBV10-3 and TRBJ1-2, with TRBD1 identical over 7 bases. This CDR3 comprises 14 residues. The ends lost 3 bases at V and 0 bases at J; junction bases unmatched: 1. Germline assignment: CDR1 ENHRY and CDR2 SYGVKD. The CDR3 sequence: CAISETGANYGYTF. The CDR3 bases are TGTGCCATCAGTGAAACAGGGGCTAACTATGGCTACACCTTC.

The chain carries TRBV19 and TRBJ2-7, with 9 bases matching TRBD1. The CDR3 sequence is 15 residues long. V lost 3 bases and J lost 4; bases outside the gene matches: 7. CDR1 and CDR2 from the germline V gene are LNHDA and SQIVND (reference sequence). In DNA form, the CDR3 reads TGTGCCAGTAGTATCCGCCGGACAGGGGATTACGAGCAGTACTTC. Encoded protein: CASSIRRTGDYEQYF.

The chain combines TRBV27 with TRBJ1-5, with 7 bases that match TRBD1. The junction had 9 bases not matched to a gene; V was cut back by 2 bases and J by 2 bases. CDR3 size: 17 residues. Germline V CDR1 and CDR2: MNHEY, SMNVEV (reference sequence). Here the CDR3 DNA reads TGTGCCAGCAGTTTAGAAAGGGGGCTCTCAGGCAATCAGCCCCAGCATTTT. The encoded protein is CASSLERGLSGNQPQHF.

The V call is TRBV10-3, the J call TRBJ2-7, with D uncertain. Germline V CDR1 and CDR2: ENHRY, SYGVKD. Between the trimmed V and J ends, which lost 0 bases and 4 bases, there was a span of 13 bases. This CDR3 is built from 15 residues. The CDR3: CAISESRDILYEQYF. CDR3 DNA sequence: TGTGCCATCAGTGAGTCGCGAGACATCCTGTACGAGCAGTACTTC.

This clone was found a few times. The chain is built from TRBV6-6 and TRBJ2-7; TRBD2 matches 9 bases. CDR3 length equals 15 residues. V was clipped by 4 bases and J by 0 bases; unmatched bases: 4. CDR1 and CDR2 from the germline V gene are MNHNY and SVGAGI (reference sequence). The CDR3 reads CASSSLAGSSYEQYF. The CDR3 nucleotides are TGTGCCAGCAGTTCTCTAGCGGGGAGCTCCTACGAGCAGTACTTC.

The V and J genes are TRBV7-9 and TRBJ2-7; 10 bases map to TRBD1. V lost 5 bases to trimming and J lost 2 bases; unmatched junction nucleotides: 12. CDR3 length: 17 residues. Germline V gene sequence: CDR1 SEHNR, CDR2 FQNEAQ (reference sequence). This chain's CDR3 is CASSLVGGQGDTYEQYF. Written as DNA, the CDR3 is TGTGCCAGCAGCCTCGTAGGAGGACAGGGGGACACCTACGAGCAGTACTTC.

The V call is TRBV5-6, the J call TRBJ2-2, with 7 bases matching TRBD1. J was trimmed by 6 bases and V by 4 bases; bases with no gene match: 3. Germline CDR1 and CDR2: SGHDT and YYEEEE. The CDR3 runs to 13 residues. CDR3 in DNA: TGTGCCAGCAGCGGCCAGGGGGCCGGGGAGCTGTTTTTT. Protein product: CASSGQGAGELFF.

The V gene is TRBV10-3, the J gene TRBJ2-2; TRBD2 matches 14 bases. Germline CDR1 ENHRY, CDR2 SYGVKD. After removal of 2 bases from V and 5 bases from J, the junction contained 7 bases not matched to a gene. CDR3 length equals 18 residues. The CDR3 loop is CAISERSRTSGGTGELFF. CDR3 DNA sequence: TGTGCCATCAGTGAGAGGAGCAGGACTAGCGGGGGGACCGGGGAGCTGTTTTTT.

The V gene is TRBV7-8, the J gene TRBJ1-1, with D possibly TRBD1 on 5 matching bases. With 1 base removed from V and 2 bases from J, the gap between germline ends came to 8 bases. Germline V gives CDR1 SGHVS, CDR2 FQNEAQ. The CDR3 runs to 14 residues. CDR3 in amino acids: CASSLVGGNTEAFF. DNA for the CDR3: TGTGCCAGCAGCTTAGTTGGGGGTAACACTGAAGCTTTCTTT.

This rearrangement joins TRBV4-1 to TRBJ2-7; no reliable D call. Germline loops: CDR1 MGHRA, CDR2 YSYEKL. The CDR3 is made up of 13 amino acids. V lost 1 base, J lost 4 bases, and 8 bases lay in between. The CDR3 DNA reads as TGCGCCAGCAGCCAAGCGGTCCAATACGAGCAGTACTTC. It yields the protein CASSQAVQYEQYF.

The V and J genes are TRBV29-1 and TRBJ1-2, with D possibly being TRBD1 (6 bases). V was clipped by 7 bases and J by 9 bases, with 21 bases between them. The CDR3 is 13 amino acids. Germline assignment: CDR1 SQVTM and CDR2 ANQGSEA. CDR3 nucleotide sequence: TGCAGCGCGGGTGAGACAGGATCTAAAAGCTACACCTTC. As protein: CSAGETGSKSYTF.